This is a list of T cell receptor beta chains from one sample in a study of blood T cells in healthy people across ages. One entry per CDR3 protein results from TCRdb running MiXCR on the 5' RACE reads. The sample consists of about 1.4 million distinct CDR3 sequences, roughly 60% of them appearing once. Material for sequencing was blood. The receptors here all came from a man between 18 and 29 years old in good health. Each CDR3 is given with its conserved first and last residue. A D gene is named only where the DNA matches it firmly. Size values are once, few and many counts, or a class for expanded clones, and some rows have none.

abundance | j_gene | v_gene | d_gene | CDR3aa | CDR3nt
NA | TRBJ1-5 | TRBV27 | TRBD1 | CASSFRTGGNQPQHF | TGTGCCAGCAGTTTTCGGACAGGGGGCAATCAGCCCCAGCATTTT
NA | TRBJ1-6 | TRBV10-3 | TRBD1 | CAISESTRTGIAHLHF | TGTGCCATCAGTGAGTCGACAAGGACAGGGATCGCCCACCTCCACTTT
NA | TRBJ1-2 | TRBV20-1 | NA | CSATRDSSGANYGYTF | TGCAGTGCTACACGGGACTCCTCGGGGGCTAACTATGGCTACACCTTC
NA | TRBJ2-7 | TRBV28 | NA | CASSSSPAYEQYF | TGTGCCAGCAGTTCCTCCCCCGCCTACGAGCAGTACTTC
NA | TRBJ1-2 | TRBV4-3 | NA | CASSQTSGDLYGYTF | TGCGCCAGCAGCCAGACATCCGGGGACCTGTATGGCTACACCTTC
NA | TRBJ1-2 | TRBV7-9 | NA | CASSLEGVSALTSANYGYTF | TGTGCCAGCAGCTTAGAAGGGGTTTCAGCTCTAACGTCGGCTAACTATGGCTACACCTTC
NA | TRBJ1-5 | TRBV5-8 | NA | CASSTSYRVSNQPQHF | TGTGCCAGCAGCACCTCTTACAGGGTGAGCAATCAGCCCCAGCATTTT
NA | TRBJ2-6 | TRBV3-1 | TRBD1 | CASSQDGTGPGANVLTF | TGTGCCAGCAGCCAAGACGGGACAGGGCCTGGGGCCAACGTCCTGACTTTC
NA | TRBJ2-1 | TRBV4-1 | NA | CASSQNEGLTNEQFF | TGCGCCAGCAGCCAAAATGAGGGGCTAACCAATGAGCAGTTCTTC
NA | TRBJ2-7 | TRBV27 | NA | CASSYTGGQGYEQYF | TGTGCCAGCAGTTATACCGGGGGTCAGGGCTACGAGCAGTACTTC
NA | TRBJ1-4 | TRBV29-1 | TRBD1 | CSVRDPGQGREKLFF | TGCAGCGTAAGGGACCCGGGACAGGGCAGAGAAAAACTGTTTTTT
NA | TRBJ2-7 | TRBV27 | NA | CASRPTPSPEQYF | TGTGCCAGCAGACCAACTCCCAGTCCCGAGCAGTACTTC
NA | TRBJ2-1 | TRBV7-2 | NA | CASSKTGPSYNEQFF | TGTGCCAGCAGCAAAACAGGGCCATCCTACAATGAGCAGTTCTTC
NA | TRBJ2-1 | TRBV12-3/TRBV12-4 | TRBD2 | CASRNGGANEQFF | TGTGCCAGCAGGAACGGGGGGGCGAATGAGCAGTTCTTC
NA | TRBJ2-7 | TRBV6-1 | NA | CAIEARGLYEQYF | TGTGCCATCGAGGCTAGAGGGCTCTACGAGCAGTACTTC
NA | TRBJ2-3 | TRBV29-1 | NA | CSVGWAPRADTQYF | TGCAGCGTTGGGTGGGCCCCTAGGGCGGATACGCAGTATTTT
NA | TRBJ1-2 | TRBV5-1 | NA | CASSPDTVGGYTF | TGCGCCAGCAGTCCAGACACGGTCGGAGGCTACACCTTC
NA | TRBJ2-5 | TRBV9 | TRBD1 | CASSDGQGQYF | TGTGCCAGCAGCGACGGACAGGGTCAGTACTTC
NA | TRBJ2-7 | TRBV10-3 | TRBD2 | CAISGGLAGVIDEQYF | TGTGCCATCAGTGGGGGACTAGCGGGGGTTATTGACGAGCAGTACTTC
NA | TRBJ2-3 | TRBV7-9 | NA | CASPEDTQYF | TGTGCCAGCCCCGAGGATACGCAGTATTTT
once | TRBJ2-5 | TRBV4-1 | NA | CASSQVGPLGETQYF | TGCGCCAGCAGCCAAGTAGGGCCGTTGGGGGAGACCCAGTACTTC
NA | TRBJ2-7 | TRBV20-1 | NA | CSARDPGSDADEQYF | TGCAGTGCTAGAGATCCGGGGTCAGACGCGGACGAGCAGTACTTC
NA | TRBJ1-1 | TRBV6-1 | NA | CASSEEYTSPGAEAFF | TGTGCCAGCAGTGAAGAGTACACGAGCCCGGGCGCTGAAGCTTTCTTT
NA | TRBJ2-3 | TRBV7-2 | TRBD2 | CASSSPPGLAETTDTQYF | TGTGCCAGCAGCTCGCCCCCGGGACTAGCGGAAACCACAGATACGCAGTATTTT
NA | TRBJ2-1 | TRBV20-1 | TRBD2 | CSARRAAISGAYNEQFF | TGCAGTGCTAGACGGGCCGCCATTAGCGGGGCATACAATGAGCAGTTCTTC
NA | TRBJ2-5 | TRBV24-1 | TRBD1 | CATSGRTGQETQYF | TGTGCCACCAGTGGCCGGACAGGACAAGAGACCCAGTACTTC
NA | TRBJ2-1 | TRBV4-2 | NA | CASSQETGPQFF | TGTGCCAGCAGCCAAGAGACGGGGCCGCAGTTCTTC
NA | TRBJ2-6 | TRBV25-1 | NA | CASNHRAGSGANVLTF | TGTGCCAGCAATCACAGGGCAGGTTCTGGGGCCAACGTCCTGACTTTC
NA | TRBJ2-5 | TRBV6-2/TRBV6-3 | NA | CASSRGARWETQYF | TGTGCCAGCAGCCGGGGGGCGCGTTGGGAGACCCAGTACTTC
NA | TRBJ2-4 | TRBV20-1 | TRBD2 | CSARDVGRGGNIQYF | TGCAGTGCTAGAGATGTGGGGCGCGGGGGAAACATTCAGTACTTC
NA | TRBJ2-3 | TRBV7-8 | TRBD1 | CASSRQGAADTQYF | TGTGCCAGCAGCCGACAGGGGGCCGCAGATACGCAGTATTTT
NA | TRBJ2-5 | TRBV10-3 | NA | CAINSGIQETQYF | TGTGCCATAAATTCAGGGATACAAGAGACCCAGTACTTC
NA | TRBJ2-7 | TRBV18 | NA | CASSPPNRQYEQYF | TGTGCCAGCTCACCACCGAACAGACAGTACGAGCAGTACTTC
NA | TRBJ2-7 | TRBV6-5 | TRBD2 | CASSTRTSGRIGEQYF | TGTGCCAGCAGTACCCGAACTAGCGGGAGGATAGGTGAGCAGTACTTC
NA | TRBJ2-1 | TRBV20-1 | TRBD1 | CSCFGQGAYNEQFF | TGCAGCTGTTTCGGACAGGGGGCCTACAATGAGCAGTTCTTC
NA | TRBJ1-4 | TRBV4-1 | NA | CASSQDRGRQEKLFF | TGCGCCAGCAGCCAAGATCGGGGACGTCAGGAAAAACTGTTTTTT
NA | TRBJ2-4 | TRBV6-2/TRBV6-3 | NA | CASSYGGYGQYF | TGTGCCAGCAGTTACGGGGGGTACGGGCAGTACTTC
NA | TRBJ2-4 | TRBV27 | TRBD2 | CASSLIGTSVDIQYF | TGTGCCAGCAGTTTAATTGGGACTAGTGTAGACATTCAGTACTTC
NA | TRBJ2-7 | TRBV20-1 | NA | CSARDTDRQPYEQYF | TGCAGTGCTAGAGACACAGACAGGCAACCCTACGAGCAGTACTTC
few | TRBJ2-4 | TRBV20-1 | NA | CSATPGLAKNIQYF | TGCAGTGCTACGCCGGGACTAGCCAAAAACATTCAGTACTTC
NA | TRBJ1-2 | TRBV2 | TRBD1 | CASSEWGTGAYGYTF | TGTGCCAGCAGTGAATGGGGGACAGGGGCATATGGCTACACCTTC
once | TRBJ1-5 | TRBV7-2 | NA | CASSPTGFTQPQHF | TGTGCCAGCAGCCCAACAGGGTTCACTCAGCCCCAGCATTTT
NA | TRBJ2-7 | TRBV29-1 | NA | CSVVDKGYREQYF | TGCAGCGTTGTCGACAAGGGCTACCGCGAGCAGTACTTC
NA | TRBJ2-3 | TRBV20-1 | TRBD2 | CSARDRRTSGSDTQYF | TGCAGTGCTAGAGATAGGAGGACTAGCGGGAGTGATACGCAGTATTTT
NA | TRBJ2-5 | TRBV12-3/TRBV12-4 | NA | CASSPRAFGETQYF | TGTGCCAGCAGTCCCCGGGCTTTCGGAGAGACCCAGTACTTC
NA | TRBJ2-5 | TRBV6-2/TRBV6-3 | NA | CASSYSGTAKSGETQYF | TGTGCCAGCAGTTACAGCGGGACAGCAAAATCGGGGGAGACCCAGTACTTC
NA | TRBJ2-3 | TRBV4-2 | NA | CASSGTGEVVADTQYF | TGTGCCAGCAGCGGAACAGGGGAGGTTGTCGCAGATACGCAGTATTTT
NA | TRBJ2-7 | TRBV20-1 | NA | CSASNLGSYEQYF | TGCAGTGCTAGTAACCTCGGCTCCTACGAGCAGTACTTC
NA | TRBJ2-5 | TRBV13 | TRBD2 | CASSRNGLAGIETQYF | TGTGCCAGCAGCAGAAATGGACTAGCGGGGATTGAGACCCAGTACTTC
NA | TRBJ2-1 | TRBV7-8 | TRBD2 | CASSLSRLADNNEQFF | TGTGCCAGCAGCTTATCCCGTCTAGCGGATAACAATGAGCAGTTCTTC